This is a list of T cell receptor beta chains from one sample in a study of blood T cells in healthy people across ages. TCRdb ran MiXCR on the 5' RACE reads and lists one entry per CDR3 protein. The table lists about 1,600,000 distinct CDR3 sequences, 42% of them singletons. Sequenced input: blood. These receptors all come from a woman in her late teens or twenties in good health. CDR3s include the opening cysteine and the closing phenylalanine or tryptophan. Fields, in order: clone size, D gene, J gene, V gene, CDR3 DNA, CDR3 protein. D genes are given only for firm matches. The size field is filled for only some rows; it gives once, few, many or a size class.

>.|TRBD1|TRBJ1-1|TRBV6-2/TRBV6-3
TGTGCCAGCAGTGGACAGGGAGACAAAATGAACACTGAAGCTTTCTTT
CASSGQGDKMNTEAFF
>.|TRBD1|TRBJ2-5|TRBV7-2
TGTGCCAGCAGCCTAGGGACAGGGAGGGGCTTGGAGACCCAGTACTTC
CASSLGTGRGLETQYF
>.|.|TRBJ1-1|TRBV7-8
TGTGCCAGCAGCTTAGTCGAGGGGCAGGCCACTGAAGCTTTCTTT
CASSLVEGQATEAFF
>once|.|TRBJ2-1|TRBV24-1
TGTGCCACCAGTGACCCAAACCCTGAGGGGGTCGGTGAGCAGTTCTTC
CATSDPNPEGVGEQFF
>.|TRBD2|TRBJ2-5|TRBV2
TGTGCCAGCTCCAGGACTAGCGGGAGTTTTGGGGAGCAGTACTTC
CASSRTSGSFGEQYF
>.|TRBD1|TRBJ1-6|TRBV18
TGTGCCAGCTCACTCCAGGGGGCAATGAATTCACCCCTCCACTTT
CASSLQGAMNSPLHF
>.|.|TRBJ1-1|TRBV4-1
TGCGCCAGCAGCCAGTATGTGATGAACACTGAAGCTTTCTTT
CASSQYVMNTEAFF
>few|TRBD2|TRBJ2-1|TRBV7-2
TGTGCCAGCAGCTTAGTTACTAGCGGGGGTGAGCAGTTCTTC
CASSLVTSGGEQFF
>.|TRBD1|TRBJ1-3|TRBV6-5
TGTGCCAGCCGCACGGACAGGGAAAACACCATATATTTT
CASRTDRENTIYF
>few|.|TRBJ1-2|TRBV28
TGTGCCAGCAGGCTAGGACCGCCTGACAGCTACACCTTC
CASRLGPPDSYTF
>.|.|TRBJ2-1|TRBV14
TGTGCCACCACGCCGGGGAACAATGAGCAGTTCTTC
CATTPGNNEQFF
>few|.|TRBJ2-1|TRBV10-2
TGCACCAGCAGGCAAGACACCTACAATGAGCAGTTCTTC
CTSRQDTYNEQFF
>.|.|TRBJ2-1|TRBV5-1
TGCGCCAGCAGTCGTAACCCGAACAATGAGCAGTTCTTC
CASSRNPNNEQFF
>few|.|TRBJ2-4|TRBV4-1
TGCGCCAGCAGCCAAGAACGAATTACAATAGCCAAAAACATTCAGTACTTC
CASSQERITIAKNIQYF
>.|TRBD2|TRBJ2-5|TRBV6-1
TGTGCCAGCAGTGCCCAAATGGGACTAGCGATCGGGACCCAGTACTTC
CASSAQMGLAIGTQYF
>.|.|TRBJ2-3|TRBV20-1
TGCAGTGCTAGAATGGTACCGCTCGGCACAGATACGCAGTATTTT
CSARMVPLGTDTQYF
>few|.|TRBJ1-5|TRBV25-1
TGTGCCAGCAGTGAACACAGGAGCAATCAGCCCCAGCATTTT
CASSEHRSNQPQHF
>.|.|TRBJ1-1|TRBV20-1
TGCAGTGCTGCAGCGATGAACACTGAAGCTTTCTTT
CSAAAMNTEAFF
>few|.|TRBJ1-5|TRBV20-1
TGCAGTGCTAAATCGGGATTCAATCAGCCCCAGCATTTT
CSAKSGFNQPQHF
>.|.|TRBJ2-5|TRBV4-1
TGCGCCAGCAGCGGGCAGGGTACCCAAGAGACCCAGTACTTC
CASSGQGTQETQYF
>many|.|TRBJ2-3|TRBV7-3
TGTGCCAGCAGCGAAACCACAGATACGCAGTATTTT
CASSETTDTQYF
>.|TRBD1|TRBJ1-1|TRBV14
TGTGCCAGCAGCCCGCCCGGGACAGGGGCAGCTTTCTTT
CASSPPGTGAAFF
>.|TRBD1|TRBJ1-2|TRBV20-1
TGCAGTGCCCAGGACAGGGGGCTGTTCTATGGCTACACCTTC
CSAQDRGLFYGYTF
>few|.|TRBJ2-3|TRBV14
TGTGCCAGCAGCCAAGATAACCCTAGGGTCACAGATACGCAGTATTTT
CASSQDNPRVTDTQYF
>.|.|TRBJ1-1|TRBV7-3
TGTGCCGGCAGCTTAAGACCGCAGAACACTGAAGCTTTCTTT
CAGSLRPQNTEAFF
>.|.|TRBJ2-7|TRBV6-6
TGTGCCAGCAGTTACGCCAAGGGGGGCTACGAGCAGTACTTC
CASSYAKGGYEQYF
>few|TRBD1|TRBJ2-5|TRBV28
TGTGCCAGCAGGAAAACAGGGGATGGAGAGACCCAGTACTTC
CASRKTGDGETQYF
>few|.|TRBJ1-5|TRBV15
TGTGCCACCAGCAGCAGACAGAGCCGCAATCAGCCCCAGCATTTT
CATSSRQSRNQPQHF
>.|.|TRBJ2-7|TRBV10-3
TGTGCCATCAGTGAGTCGCGGAGGGCGGAAAGGGAGCAGTACTTC
CAISESRRAEREQYF
>.|TRBD2|TRBJ2-1|TRBV13
TGTGCCAGCAGCCGGGGCGGGGGGGCCAACAATGAGCAGTTCTTC
CASSRGGGANNEQFF
>.|.|TRBJ2-7|TRBV20-1
TGCAGTGCTGGGGGCCAAGGGAGGAGCTCCTACGAGCAGTACTTC
CSAGGQGRSSYEQYF
>.|.|TRBJ1-2|TRBV30
TGTGCCTGGGCCCTCCTTGGGGGGTTAGATGGCTACACCTTC
CAWALLGGLDGYTF
>many|.|TRBJ2-7|TRBV18
TGTGCCAGCAGCCCGACAGAGACCTACGAGCAGTACTTC
CASSPTETYEQYF
>.|.|TRBJ2-1|TRBV20-1
TGCAGTGCTAGGGGGGGAGAAGGGGCCAATAAGCAGTTCTTC
CSARGGEGANKQFF
>.|TRBD1|TRBJ2-3|TRBV12-5
TGTGCTAGTGCACCCGCCACCGGGACAGGGGTGGGAGATACGCAGTATTTT
CASAPATGTGVGDTQYF
>.|.|TRBJ2-5|TRBV7-3
TGTGCCAGCAGCTACAGGGTTAGGAATGAGCAGTACTTC
CASSYRVRNEQYF
>.|TRBD1|TRBJ2-7|TRBV2
TGTGCCAGCAGTAAGGACAGGGTAGAAGCTCACGAGCAGTACTTC
CASSKDRVEAHEQYF
>.|.|TRBJ2-5|TRBV9
TGTGCCAGCAGCGTAGGGGGGACGGCGTACAATGAGCAGTACTTC
CASSVGGTAYNEQYF
>.|TRBD2|TRBJ2-1|TRBV4-2
TGTGCCAGCAGCCAAGAGGGTTACGCGGGAGTTTCCTACAATGAGCAGTTCTTC
CASSQEGYAGVSYNEQFF
>.|.|TRBJ2-1|TRBV4-1
TGCGCCAGCAGCCAAGATCTACGGGAGCGGAATGAGCAGTTCTTC
CASSQDLRERNEQFF
>.|.|TRBJ2-5|TRBV3-1
TGTGCCAGCAGCCAAGTCGGAGCCACCACGAAACTAGAGACCCAGTACTTC
CASSQVGATTKLETQYF
>few|.|TRBJ2-1|TRBV20-1
TGCAGTGCTAGAGACCCCGGGACGTATCAATACAATGAGCAGTTCTTC
CSARDPGTYQYNEQFF
>few|TRBD2|TRBJ2-1|TRBV7-9
TGTGCCAGCAGCTTTCGACCCGAAACTAGCGGGGGGAATGAGCAGTTCTTC
CASSFRPETSGGNEQFF
>.|.|TRBJ2-1|TRBV12-3/TRBV12-4
TGTGCCAGCAGTGTAGGGACTGCTCCTAGCTATGAGCAGTTCTTC
CASSVGTAPSYEQFF